This is a list of T cell receptor beta chains from one sample in a study of Ad26.COV2.S vaccination and SARS-CoV-2 variants. Repertoires were generated with immunoSEQ multiplex PCR, while TCRdb's copy carries only in-frame clones and drops some. The sample records about 400,000 clones, approximately 92% being singletons. The starting material was peripheral blood, obtained in a trial of Ad26.COV2.S vaccine versus placebo. These receptors all come from a person between 18 and 65 years old who received the Ad26.COV2.S COVID-19 vaccine or a placebo. Both conserved end residues are part of each CDR3. D genes are given only for firm matches. The size field is filled for only some rows; it gives once, few, many or a size class.

CDR3 length: 16; clone size: -; J gene: TRBJ2-7; D gene: TRBD1; V gene: TRBV5-1; CDR3 protein: CASSLVGPGGFYEQYF; CDR3 DNA: TGCGCCAGCAGCTTGGTAGGGCCAGGGGGTTTTTACGAGCAGTACTTC
CDR3 length: 13; clone size: -; J gene: TRBJ2-7; D gene: -; V gene: TRBV14; CDR3 protein: CASSPLDGYEQYF; CDR3 DNA: TGTGCCAGCAGTCCCCTCGACGGATACGAGCAGTACTTC
CDR3 length: 14; clone size: -; J gene: TRBJ2-5; D gene: -; V gene: TRBV28; CDR3 protein: CASRSSRIQETQYF; CDR3 DNA: TGTGCCAGCAGGAGTTCACGGATTCAAGAGACCCAGTACTTC
CDR3 length: 15; clone size: -; J gene: TRBJ1-1; D gene: TRBD1; V gene: TRBV27; CDR3 protein: CASRKQGALNTEAFF; CDR3 DNA: TGTGCCAGCAGAAAACAGGGGGCCCTGAACACTGAAGCTTTCTTT
CDR3 length: 12; clone size: -; J gene: TRBJ2-1; D gene: -; V gene: TRBV19; CDR3 protein: CASSIGRNEQFF; CDR3 DNA: TGTGCCAGTAGTATAGGACGCAATGAGCAGTTCTTC
CDR3 length: 14; clone size: once; J gene: TRBJ2-7; D gene: -; V gene: TRBV7-2; CDR3 protein: CASSNNFASYEQYF; CDR3 DNA: TGTGCCAGCAGCAACAACTTCGCGTCGTACGAGCAGTACTTC
CDR3 length: 12; clone size: -; J gene: TRBJ1-1; D gene: -; V gene: TRBV7-9; CDR3 protein: CASKRLNTEAFF; CDR3 DNA: TGTGCCAGCAAACGATTGAACACTGAAGCTTTCTTT
CDR3 length: 18; clone size: -; J gene: TRBJ1-6; D gene: -; V gene: TRBV19; CDR3 protein: CASSPQPLSLGGNSPLHF; CDR3 DNA: TGTGCCAGTAGCCCCCAACCCCTCTCTCTGGGGGGTAATTCACCCCTCCACTTT
CDR3 length: 15; clone size: -; J gene: TRBJ1-5; D gene: -; V gene: TRBV5-6; CDR3 protein: CASSLEATSNQPQHF; CDR3 DNA: TGTGCCAGCAGCTTGGAGGCGACCAGCAATCAGCCCCAGCATTTT
CDR3 length: 13; clone size: once; J gene: TRBJ2-1; D gene: TRBD1; V gene: TRBV12-3/TRBV12-4; CDR3 protein: CASSDRAHNEQFF; CDR3 DNA: TGTGCCAGCAGTGACAGGGCTCACAATGAGCAGTTCTTC